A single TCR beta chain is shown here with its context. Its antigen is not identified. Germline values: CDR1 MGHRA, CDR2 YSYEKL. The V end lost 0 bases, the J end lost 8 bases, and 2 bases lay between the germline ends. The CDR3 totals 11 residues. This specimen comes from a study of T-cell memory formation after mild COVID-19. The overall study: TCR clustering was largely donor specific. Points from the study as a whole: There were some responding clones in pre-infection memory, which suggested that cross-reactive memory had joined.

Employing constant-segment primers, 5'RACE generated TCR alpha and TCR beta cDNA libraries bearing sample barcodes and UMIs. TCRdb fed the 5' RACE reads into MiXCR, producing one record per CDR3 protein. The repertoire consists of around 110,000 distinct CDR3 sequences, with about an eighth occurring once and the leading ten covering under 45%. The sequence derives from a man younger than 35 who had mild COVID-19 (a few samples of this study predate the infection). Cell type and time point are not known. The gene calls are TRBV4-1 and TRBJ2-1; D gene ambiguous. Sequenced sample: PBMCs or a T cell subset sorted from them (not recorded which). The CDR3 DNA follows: TGCGCCAGCAGCCAAGACGATGAGCAGTTCTTC. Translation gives CASSQDDEQFF.